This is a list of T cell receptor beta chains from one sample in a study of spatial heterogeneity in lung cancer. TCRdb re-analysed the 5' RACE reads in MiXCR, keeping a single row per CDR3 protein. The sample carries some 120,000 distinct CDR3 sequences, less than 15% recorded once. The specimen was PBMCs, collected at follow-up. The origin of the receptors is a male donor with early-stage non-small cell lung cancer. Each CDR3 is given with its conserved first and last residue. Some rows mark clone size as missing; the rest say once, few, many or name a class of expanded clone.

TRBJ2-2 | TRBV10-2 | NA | CAIRKEAGELFF
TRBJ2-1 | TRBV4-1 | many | CASSQGAVKGRSTYNEQFF
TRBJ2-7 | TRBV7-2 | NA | CASSWGVRGLHEQYF
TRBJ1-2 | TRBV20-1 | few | CSASYPDRYYGYTF
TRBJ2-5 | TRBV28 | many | CASSALSPETQYF
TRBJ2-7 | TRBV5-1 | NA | CASSLDGKSYEQYF
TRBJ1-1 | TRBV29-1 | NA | CSVEGRQGGTEAFF
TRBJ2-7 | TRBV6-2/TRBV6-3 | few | CASSYPQWHEQYF
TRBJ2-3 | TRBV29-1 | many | CSIWTSGGEADTQYF
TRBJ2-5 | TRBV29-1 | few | CSGKQETQYF
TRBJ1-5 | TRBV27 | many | CASSLSPLRSPFSDQPQHF
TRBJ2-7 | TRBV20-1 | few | CSARDISGKYEQYF
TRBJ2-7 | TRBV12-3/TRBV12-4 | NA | CASSFRRPYEQYF
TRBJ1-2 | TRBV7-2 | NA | CASSSDRARANYGYTF
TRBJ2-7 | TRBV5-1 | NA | CASSLASSGGPYEQYF
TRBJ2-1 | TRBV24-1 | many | CATSGGTYNEQFF
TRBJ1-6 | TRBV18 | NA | CASSPAGSQYSPLHF
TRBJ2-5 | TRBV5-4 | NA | CASSLSGGAGETQYF
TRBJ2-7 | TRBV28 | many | CASSPAGVSYEQYF
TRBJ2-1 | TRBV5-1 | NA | CASSLDPISEQFF
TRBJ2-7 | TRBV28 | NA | CASRGLAGGLYEQYF
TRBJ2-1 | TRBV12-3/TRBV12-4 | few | CASSLSPYNEQFF
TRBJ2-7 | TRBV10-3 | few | CAIDKTPEGYEQYF
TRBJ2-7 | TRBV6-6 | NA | CASRVTSGGDEQYF
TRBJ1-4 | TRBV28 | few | CASRPSGGGNEKLFF
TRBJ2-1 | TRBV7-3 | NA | CASSLRAGPGGPYNEQFF